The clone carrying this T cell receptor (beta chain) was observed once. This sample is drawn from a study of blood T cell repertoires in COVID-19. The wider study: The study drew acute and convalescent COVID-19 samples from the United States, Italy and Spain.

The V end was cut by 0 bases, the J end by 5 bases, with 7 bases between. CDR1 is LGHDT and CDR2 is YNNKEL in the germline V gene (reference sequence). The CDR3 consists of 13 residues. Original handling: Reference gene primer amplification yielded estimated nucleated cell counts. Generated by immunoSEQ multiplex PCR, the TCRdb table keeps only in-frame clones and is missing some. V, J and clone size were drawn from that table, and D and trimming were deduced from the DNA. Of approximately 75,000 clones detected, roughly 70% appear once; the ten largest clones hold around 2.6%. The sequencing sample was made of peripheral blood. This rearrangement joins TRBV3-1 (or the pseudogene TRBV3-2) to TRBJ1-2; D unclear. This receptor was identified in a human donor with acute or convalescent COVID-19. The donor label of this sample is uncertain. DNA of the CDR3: TGTGCCAGCAGCCAAGAACCGAGTTATGGCTACACCTTC. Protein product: CASSQEPSYGYTF.